A selection of T cell receptor beta chains follows, all from one sample in a study of T cell repertoires in cytomegalovirus infection. TCRdb fed the reads into MiXCR, producing one record per CDR3 protein. This table has a few hundred thousand distinct CDR3 sequences, 25% to 35% appearing once. No antigen is known for these receptors. The input for sequencing was cultured PBMCs, taken from culture after CMV antigen stimulation. Source of these receptors: a human donor in good health (CMV status not recorded). Some clones in this sample may be carry-over from other donors' samples. Each CDR3 is given with its conserved first and last residue. D genes are given only for firm matches. Only some rows state a clone size, as once, few, many or a class for expanded clones.

V: TRBV7-9; D: NA; size: many; J: TRBJ2-7; DNA: TGTGCCAGCAGCTTAGCGGTGAGCTCCTACGAGCAGTACTTC; CDR3: CASSLAVSSYEQYF
V: TRBV4-1; D: NA; size: NA; J: TRBJ1-5; DNA: TGCGCCAGCAGCCAAGATCGCCTACTAATTACACTTAATCAGCCCCAGCATTTT; CDR3: CASSQDRLLITLNQPQHF
V: TRBV6-1; D: NA; size: few; J: TRBJ2-7; DNA: TGTGCCAGCAGTGAAGCGCCTCTCACCTACGAGCAGTACTTC; CDR3: CASSEAPLTYEQYF
V: TRBV2; D: NA; size: few; J: TRBJ1-5; DNA: TGTGCCAGCAGTGGACTGTCCGGCAATCAGCCCCAGCATTTT; CDR3: CASSGLSGNQPQHF
V: TRBV7-3; D: TRBD2; size: few; J: TRBJ2-1; DNA: TGTGCCAGCAGCTTCGGGTGGGGGGCGGGAGGTAACAATGAGCAGTTCTTC; CDR3: CASSFGWGAGGNNEQFF
V: TRBV20-1; D: NA; size: few; J: TRBJ2-1; DNA: TGCAGTGCGTACCCGGGACAGGGGTCGGCGGGAGGGCTAAATGAGCAGTTCTTC; CDR3: CSAYPGQGSAGGLNEQFF
V: TRBV6-8; D: TRBD1; size: NA; J: TRBJ2-7; DNA: TGTGCCAGCAGTTACCGACCTCAGGGGGCCCCCTACGAGCAGTACTTC; CDR3: CASSYRPQGAPYEQYF
V: TRBV7-2; D: NA; size: many; J: TRBJ2-3; DNA: TGTGCCAGCAGCTTAGATTTTACCGCAGATACGCAGTATTTT; CDR3: CASSLDFTADTQYF
V: TRBV20-1; D: NA; size: few; J: TRBJ2-1; DNA: TGCAGTGCTAGAGATTGGCCGTCCGGGACACTGGGCAATGAGCAGTTCTTC; CDR3: CSARDWPSGTLGNEQFF
V: TRBV7-2; D: NA; size: few; J: TRBJ2-3; DNA: TGTGCCAGCGTCAAGGTTAGCGGAGTTACGCAGTATTTT; CDR3: CASVKVSGVTQYF
V: TRBV6-2/TRBV6-3; D: NA; size: NA; J: TRBJ2-1; DNA: TGTGCCAGCAGCCCCCGGGACACACCGAGGGATGAGCAGTTCTTC; CDR3: CASSPRDTPRDEQFF
V: TRBV6-5; D: TRBD2; size: few; J: TRBJ2-1; DNA: TGTGCCAGCAGACCTCCCTTGCGGGAGGGTGGGAATGAGCAGTTCTTC; CDR3: CASRPPLREGGNEQFF
V: TRBV7-2; D: TRBD1; size: NA; J: TRBJ2-5; DNA: TGTGCCAGCAGCTTAGTGGGCAGGGGGATCGAGACCCAGTACTTC; CDR3: CASSLVGRGIETQYF
V: TRBV7-9; D: TRBD2; size: NA; J: TRBJ2-2; DNA: TGTGCCAGCAGCCCCCCTAGCGGGAGGGTGGCCGGGGAGCTGTTTTTT; CDR3: CASSPPSGRVAGELFF
V: TRBV7-2; D: TRBD2; size: NA; J: TRBJ2-5; DNA: TGTGCCAGCAGCCCGACCCCGGGAGGGCCCGAGACCCAGTACTTC; CDR3: CASSPTPGGPETQYF
V: TRBV4-3; D: NA; size: NA; J: TRBJ1-4; DNA: TGCGCCAGCAGCCTGTGGGGGGGGGCGGGGAGTGAAAAACTGTTTTTT; CDR3: CASSLWGGAGSEKLFF
V: TRBV6-2/TRBV6-3; D: TRBD2; size: few; J: TRBJ2-1; DNA: TGTGCCAGCAGTACAAACTTTGTGAAGCGGGAGTTATATGAGCAGTTCTTC; CDR3: CASSTNFVKRELYEQFF
V: TRBV28; D: NA; size: NA; J: TRBJ2-1; DNA: TGTGCCAGCTGCAGCGCCCCAAGATTTAATGAGCAGTTCTTC; CDR3: CASCSAPRFNEQFF
V: TRBV7-2; D: TRBD1; size: few; J: TRBJ1-4; DNA: TGTGCCAGCAGCCCTGACAGGGGGCGAAGGGAAAAACTGTTTTTT; CDR3: CASSPDRGRREKLFF
V: TRBV7-2; D: NA; size: many; J: TRBJ1-1; DNA: TGTGCCAGCAGCTTTAATGTCGGGTGGGAAGCTTTCTTT; CDR3: CASSFNVGWEAFF
V: TRBV7-2; D: NA; size: many; J: TRBJ2-7; DNA: TGTGCCAGCAGCCCCACAGGGTGGGTTTACTACGAGCAGTACTTC; CDR3: CASSPTGWVYYEQYF
V: TRBV6-6; D: TRBD1; size: NA; J: TRBJ1-1; DNA: TGTGCCAGCAGTTATCTATTGGACAGGGAAGCTTTCTTT; CDR3: CASSYLLDREAFF
V: TRBV11-2; D: NA; size: NA; J: TRBJ1-3; DNA: TGTGCCAGCAGCTCCAGCTACACCATATATTTT; CDR3: CASSSSYTIYF
V: TRBV4-1; D: NA; size: NA; J: TRBJ2-3; DNA: TGCGCCAGCAGCCAAGGGGCTCGTGGCACAGATACGCAGTATTTT; CDR3: CASSQGARGTDTQYF
V: TRBV24-1; D: NA; size: NA; J: TRBJ2-5; DNA: TGTGCCACCAGTGATAGATGGGCCGAGACCCAGTACTTC; CDR3: CATSDRWAETQYF
V: TRBV10-3; D: TRBD1; size: few; J: TRBJ2-6; DNA: TGTGCCATCAGTGCGTCGGGACAGCACCCCTCTGGGGCCAACGTCCTGACTTTC; CDR3: CAISASGQHPSGANVLTF
V: TRBV2; D: NA; size: NA; J: TRBJ2-1; DNA: TGTGCCAGCAGGGACCGACGTAACCCGCCCTACAATGAGCAGTTCTTC; CDR3: CASRDRRNPPYNEQFF
V: TRBV4-2; D: TRBD2; size: NA; J: TRBJ2-2; DNA: TGTGCCAGCTTCGGGGGGATGAGGGACACCGGGGAGCTGTTTTTT; CDR3: CASFGGMRDTGELFF
V: TRBV23-1; D: NA; size: NA; J: TRBJ2-1; DNA: TGCGCCAGCAGTTCCCGGGACCGGGTTTGGGACAATGAGCAGTTCTTC; CDR3: CASSSRDRVWDNEQFF
V: TRBV4-3; D: TRBD2; size: NA; J: TRBJ2-3; DNA: TGCGCCAGCAGCCAAGACGCGAGTAGCGGGAGTCGAGATACGCAGTATTTT; CDR3: CASSQDASSGSRDTQYF
V: TRBV5-6; D: NA; size: many; J: TRBJ1-2; DNA: TGTGCCAGCAGCTTGGGCAGGGGCAATAACTATGGCTACACCTTC; CDR3: CASSLGRGNNYGYTF
V: TRBV7-4; D: NA; size: few; J: TRBJ2-1; DNA: TGTGCCAGCAGCTTCGGTGCGAGCAAGTACAATGAGCAGTTCTTC; CDR3: CASSFGASKYNEQFF
V: TRBV7-2; D: TRBD2; size: many; J: TRBJ2-7; DNA: TGTGCCAGCAGCGCCACTAGCGGCTACGAGCAGTACTTC; CDR3: CASSATSGYEQYF
V: TRBV27; D: NA; size: few; J: TRBJ2-2; DNA: TGTGCCAGCAGTTATTCGACTCCCGTGAACACCGGGGAGCTGTTTTTT; CDR3: CASSYSTPVNTGELFF
V: TRBV4-3; D: NA; size: NA; J: TRBJ1-1; DNA: TGCGCCAGCAGCCAAGTCACAGGGACTGGCACTGAAGCTTTCTTT; CDR3: CASSQVTGTGTEAFF
V: TRBV7-9; D: NA; size: NA; J: TRBJ1-2; DNA: TGTGCCAGCAGCTTAGGTTTCAGGCCTAACTATGGCTACACCTTC; CDR3: CASSLGFRPNYGYTF
V: TRBV18; D: NA; size: NA; J: TRBJ2-1; DNA: TGTGCCAGCTCACCACCAACAGCCGACGATGAGCAGTTCTTC; CDR3: CASSPPTADDEQFF
V: TRBV7-9; D: NA; size: NA; J: TRBJ2-5; DNA: TGTGCCAGCAGCCGGGGGACGACAGGTCCGGAGACCCAGTACTTC; CDR3: CASSRGTTGPETQYF
V: TRBV4-1; D: NA; size: NA; J: TRBJ2-6; DNA: TGCGCCAGCAGCGAACGCCTGGGGGCTTCGCTCTCTGGGGCCAACGTCCTGACTTTC; CDR3: CASSERLGASLSGANVLTF
V: TRBV6-2/TRBV6-3; D: NA; size: few; J: TRBJ1-2; DNA: TGTGCCAGCAGTAACAACAGGTTCGGAGGGGGCTACACCTTC; CDR3: CASSNNRFGGGYTF
V: TRBV6-6; D: NA; size: few; J: TRBJ1-5; DNA: TGTGCCAGCAGTTACCCCACAGTATATAGCAATCAGCCCCAGCATTTT; CDR3: CASSYPTVYSNQPQHF
V: TRBV7-2; D: NA; size: few; J: TRBJ1-4; DNA: TGTGCCAGCAGCTTAGTTGGGCCGGGGACTAATGAAAAACTGTTTTTT; CDR3: CASSLVGPGTNEKLFF
V: TRBV10-3; D: NA; size: NA; J: TRBJ1-1; DNA: TGTGCCATCAGTGATGGCCAGGACGGGGGTGAAGCTTTCTTT; CDR3: CAISDGQDGGEAFF
V: TRBV5-1; D: TRBD1; size: NA; J: TRBJ2-5; DNA: TGCGCCAGCAGCTTGTGGGACAGGGGGCGCCAAGAGACCCAGTACTTC; CDR3: CASSLWDRGRQETQYF
V: TRBV7-2; D: NA; size: many; J: TRBJ1-1; DNA: TGTGCCAGCAGCCTGTCTGGGGGTACCACTGAAGCTTTCTTT; CDR3: CASSLSGGTTEAFF
V: TRBV7-4; D: NA; size: NA; J: TRBJ1-2; DNA: TGTGCCAGCAGCTTAGTTGGGGAAGGCTACACCTTC; CDR3: CASSLVGEGYTF
V: TRBV6-6; D: NA; size: few; J: TRBJ1-5; DNA: TGTGCCAGCAGATCACTGTCCAATCAGCCCCAGCATTTT; CDR3: CASRSLSNQPQHF
V: TRBV7-2; D: TRBD2; size: few; J: TRBJ2-7; DNA: TGTGCCAGCAGCTTAGTGGCCAGCGGGAGCTTAGGTTACGAGCAGTACTTC; CDR3: CASSLVASGSLGYEQYF
V: TRBV20-1; D: NA; size: NA; J: TRBJ1-1; DNA: TGCAGTGCCGCGACAGCGATGAACACTGAAGCTTTCTTT; CDR3: CSAATAMNTEAFF
V: TRBV6-5; D: TRBD2; size: NA; J: TRBJ2-3; DNA: TGTGCCAGCAGCCCCGTCCGCGCGGGAGAGGATACGCAGTATTTT; CDR3: CASSPVRAGEDTQYF
V: TRBV7-2; D: TRBD2; size: many; J: TRBJ2-3; DNA: TGTGCCAGCAGCTTAGCAGGTGGGAGGGACTACACAGATACGCAGTATTTT; CDR3: CASSLAGGRDYTDTQYF
V: TRBV20-1; D: TRBD2; size: NA; J: TRBJ2-1; DNA: TGCAGTGCTAGACCCACCTCTAGCGGGAGCTACAATGAGCAGTTCTTC; CDR3: CSARPTSSGSYNEQFF